The present T cell receptor beta chain was sequenced within a study of blood T cell repertoires in COVID-19. Sequenced by immunoSEQ multiplex PCR; TCRdb stores in-frame clones only, minus some. The sample holds around 26,000 clones, roughly 85% seen once. Germline-derived CDR1 and CDR2 are SNHLY and FYNNEI. With 4 bases clipped from V and 4 bases from J, the junction kept 8 bases outside the gene matches. The CDR3 has 15 residues. The sample consisted of peripheral blood. The sequence derives from a human donor in a cohort sampled during active COVID-19. The V call is TRBV2, the J call TRBJ1-1; the match to TRBD1 covers 8 bases. CDR3: CASSGTGPLSTEAFF. In DNA form, the CDR3 reads TGTGCCAGCAGTGGGACAGGGCCATTGAGCACTGAAGCTTTCTTT. Filled out from reference TRBV2 and TRBJ1-1, the complete variable domain reads EPEVTQTPSHQVTQMGQEVILRCVPISNHLYFYWYRQILGQKVEFLVSFYNNEISEKSEIFDDQFSVERPDGSNFTLKIRSTKLEDSAMYFCASSGTGPLSTEAFFGQGTRLTVV.